This T cell receptor beta chain was obtained from a study of blood T cell repertoires in COVID-19. Study summary: COVID-19 samples from acute and convalescent phases originated in the United States, Italy and Spain.

Looked up from germline, CDR1 is SGHVS and CDR2 is FQNEAQ. V was clipped by 4 bases and J by 4 bases; unmatched bases: 1. This CDR3 is 12 amino acids long. Methods used by the authors: By means of reference gene primer amplification, nucleated cell counts were estimated. Method: immunoSEQ multiplex PCR; TCRdb's copy keeps in-frame clones and lacks some. D and trimming come from the DNA, and the V and J calls and clone size come from that table. The sample includes around 65,000 clones, under 85% of them seen just once. The clonotype was recovered from a woman in her fifties or sixties with active or convalescent COVID-19. Sequencing input: peripheral blood. The rearrangement uses TRBV7-8 and TRBJ2-7, with TRBD1 identical over 7 bases. CDR3 region: CASSSDRYEQYF. The DNA of the CDR3 is TGTGCCAGCAGCTCGGACAGGTACGAGCAGTACTTC.